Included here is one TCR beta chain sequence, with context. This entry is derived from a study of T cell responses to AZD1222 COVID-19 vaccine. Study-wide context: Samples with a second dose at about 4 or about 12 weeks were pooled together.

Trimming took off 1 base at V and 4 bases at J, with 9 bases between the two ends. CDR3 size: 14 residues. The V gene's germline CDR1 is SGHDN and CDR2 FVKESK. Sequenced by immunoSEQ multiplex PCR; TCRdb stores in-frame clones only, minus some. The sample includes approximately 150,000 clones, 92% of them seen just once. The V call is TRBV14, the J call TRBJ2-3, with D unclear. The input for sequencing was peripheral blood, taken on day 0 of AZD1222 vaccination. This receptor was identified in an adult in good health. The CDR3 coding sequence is TGTGCCAGCAGCCAAGCAGGTTTTTCAGATACGCAGTATTTT. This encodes CASSQAGFSDTQYF.